This T cell receptor beta chain was documented in a study of blood T cell repertoires in COVID-19. Study-level background: COVID-19 samples from acute and convalescent phases originated in the United States, Italy and Spain. T cells, B-cell-depleted T cells, or PBMCs provided the cDNA or gDNA that served as material.

Authors' data handling: The authors estimated nucleated cell counts from reference gene primer amplification. Assay: immunoSEQ multiplex PCR; the TCRdb copy retains only in-frame clones and omits some. V and J calls and clone size are as listed in that table; D and trimming were resolved from the DNA. This table holds about 87,000 clones, roughly 84% found once. The CDR3 is made up of 14 amino acids. The germline V gene has CDR1 LGHNA and CDR2 YSLEER. V lost 0 bases, J lost 7 bases, and 4 bases stayed unmatched. During active infection, Seattle patients enrolled and were then monitored through disease.

The sequenced sample consisted of peripheral blood. The chain has TRBV4-3 and TRBJ1-2; 8 bases fit TRBD1. The source is a woman older than 75 with COVID-19, enrolled during active disease. This CDR3 reads CASSQDLGTGGYTF. The CDR3, as DNA: TGCGCCAGCAGCCAAGATTTAGGGACAGGTGGCTACACCTTC.